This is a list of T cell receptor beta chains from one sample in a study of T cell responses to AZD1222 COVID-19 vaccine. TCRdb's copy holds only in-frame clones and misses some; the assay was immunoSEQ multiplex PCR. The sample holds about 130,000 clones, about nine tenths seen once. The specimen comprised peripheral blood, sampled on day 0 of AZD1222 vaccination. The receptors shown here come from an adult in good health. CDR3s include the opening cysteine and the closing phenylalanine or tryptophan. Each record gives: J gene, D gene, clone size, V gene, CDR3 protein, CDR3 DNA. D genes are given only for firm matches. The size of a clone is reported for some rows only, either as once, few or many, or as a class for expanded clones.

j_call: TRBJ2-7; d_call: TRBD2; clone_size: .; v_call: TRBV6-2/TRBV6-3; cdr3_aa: CASSPAPGLASYEQYF; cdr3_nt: TGTGCCAGCAGCCCCGCCCCGGGACTAGCGTCCTACGAGCAGTACTTC
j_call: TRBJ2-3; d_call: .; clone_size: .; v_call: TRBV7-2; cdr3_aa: CASSLAGGPGTDTQYF; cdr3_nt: TGTGCCAGCAGCTTAGCGGGGGGGCCGGGCACAGATACGCAGTATTTT
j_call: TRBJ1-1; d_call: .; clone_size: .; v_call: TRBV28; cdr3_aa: CASSLPLGVNTEAFF; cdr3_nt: TGTGCCAGCAGCCTACCCCTCGGAGTGAACACTGAAGCTTTCTTT
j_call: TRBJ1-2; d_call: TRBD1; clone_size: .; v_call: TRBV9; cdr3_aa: CASSKGTGGNYGYTF; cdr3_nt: TGTGCCAGCAGCAAGGGGACAGGGGGCAACTATGGCTACACCTTC
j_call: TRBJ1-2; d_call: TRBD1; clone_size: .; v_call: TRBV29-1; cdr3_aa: CSVDRQGGSYGYTF; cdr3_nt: TGCAGCGTTGACCGCCAGGGGGGATCCTATGGCTACACCTTC
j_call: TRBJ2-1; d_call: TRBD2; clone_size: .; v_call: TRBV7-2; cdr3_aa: CASSGGAYNEQFF; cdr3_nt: TGTGCCAGTAGCGGGGGGGCCTACAATGAGCAGTTCTTC
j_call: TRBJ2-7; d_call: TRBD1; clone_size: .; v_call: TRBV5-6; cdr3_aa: CASSPGQGAYEQYF; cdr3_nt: TGTGCCAGCAGCCCCGGACAGGGGGCGTACGAGCAGTACTTC
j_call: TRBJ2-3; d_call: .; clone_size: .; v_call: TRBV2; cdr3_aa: CASSRTVSTDTQYF; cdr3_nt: TGTGCCAGCAGTCGGACAGTATCCACAGATACGCAGTATTTT
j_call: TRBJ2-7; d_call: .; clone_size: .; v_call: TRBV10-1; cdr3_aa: CASSESPGARYEQYF; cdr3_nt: TGCGCCAGCAGTGAGTCTCCCGGGGCCCGGTACGAGCAGTACTTC
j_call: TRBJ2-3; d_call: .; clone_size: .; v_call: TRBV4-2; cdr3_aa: CASSQGYRTDTQYF; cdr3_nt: TGTGCCAGCAGCCAAGGGTATAGAACAGATACGCAGTATTTT
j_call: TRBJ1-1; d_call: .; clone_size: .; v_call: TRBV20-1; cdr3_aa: CSASRSLGAYTEAFF; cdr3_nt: TGCAGTGCTAGTCGGAGCCTTGGTGCGTACACTGAAGCTTTCTTT
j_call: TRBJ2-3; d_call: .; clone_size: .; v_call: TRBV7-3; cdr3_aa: CASSPKTGQGTDTQYF; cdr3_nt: TGTGCCAGCAGCCCTAAGACGGGCCAGGGCACAGATACGCAGTATTTT
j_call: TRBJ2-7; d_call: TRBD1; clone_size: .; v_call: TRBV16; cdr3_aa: CASAPPGQGDEQYF; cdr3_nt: TGTGCCAGCGCCCCCCCTGGACAGGGGGACGAGCAGTACTTC
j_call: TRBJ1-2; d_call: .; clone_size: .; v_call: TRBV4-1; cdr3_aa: CASSPGQSNYGYTF; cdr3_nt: TGCGCCAGCAGCCCTGGACAGTCAAACTATGGCTACACCTTC
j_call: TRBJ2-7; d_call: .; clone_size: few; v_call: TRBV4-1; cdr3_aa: CASSQTDSDLYYEQYF; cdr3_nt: TGCGCCAGCAGCCAGACGGACAGCGACCTTTACTACGAGCAGTACTTC
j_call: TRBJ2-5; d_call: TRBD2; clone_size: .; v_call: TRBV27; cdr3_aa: CASSRWTSGSRETQYF; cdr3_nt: TGTGCCAGCAGTCGCTGGACTAGCGGGAGCCGAGAGACCCAGTACTTC
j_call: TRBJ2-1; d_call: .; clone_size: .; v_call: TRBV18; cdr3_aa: CASSPRTPNEQFF; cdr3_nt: TGTGCCAGCTCACCACGGACTCCCAATGAGCAGTTCTTC
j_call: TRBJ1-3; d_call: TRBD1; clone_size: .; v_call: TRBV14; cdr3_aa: CASSQGFWDSEENGNTIYF; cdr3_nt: TGTGCCAGCAGCCAGGGATTTTGGGACAGCGAAGAGAACGGAAACACCATATATTTT
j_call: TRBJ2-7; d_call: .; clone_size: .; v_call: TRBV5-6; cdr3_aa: CASSLRGDEQYF; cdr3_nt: TGTGCCAGCAGCCTCCGGGGAGACGAGCAGTACTTC
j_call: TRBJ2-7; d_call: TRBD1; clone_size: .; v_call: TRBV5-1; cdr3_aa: CASSLVGGYDEQYF; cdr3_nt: TGCGCCAGCAGCTTGGTAGGGGGCTACGACGAGCAGTACTTC
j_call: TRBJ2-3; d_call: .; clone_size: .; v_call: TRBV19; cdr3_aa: CASSTARTALGTDTQYF; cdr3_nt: TGTGCCAGTAGTACCGCTCGGACAGCATTAGGCACAGATACGCAGTATTTT
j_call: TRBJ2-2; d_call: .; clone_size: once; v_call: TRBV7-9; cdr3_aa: CASSSLDYLTGELFF; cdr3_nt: TGTGCCAGCAGCTCCTTGGACTATCTCACCGGGGAGCTGTTTTTT
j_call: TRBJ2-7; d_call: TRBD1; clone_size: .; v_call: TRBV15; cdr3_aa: CATSRGDRPYEQYF; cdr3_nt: TGTGCCACCAGCAGGGGGGACAGGCCCTACGAGCAGTACTTC
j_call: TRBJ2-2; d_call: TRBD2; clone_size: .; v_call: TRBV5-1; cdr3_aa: CASSLAQTSAILGGELFF; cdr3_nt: TGCGCCAGCAGCTTGGCCCAGACTAGCGCGATACTTGGCGGGGAGCTGTTTTTT
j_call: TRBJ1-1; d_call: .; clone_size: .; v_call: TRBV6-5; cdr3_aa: CASSYSGEAFF; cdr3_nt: TGTGCCAGCAGTTACTCAGGAGAAGCTTTCTTT
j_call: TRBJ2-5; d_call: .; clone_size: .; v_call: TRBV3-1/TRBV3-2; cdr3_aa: CASSQDILQTQYF; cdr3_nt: TGTGCCAGCAGCCAAGATATCCTACAGACCCAGTACTTC
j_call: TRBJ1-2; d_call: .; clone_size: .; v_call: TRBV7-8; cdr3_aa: CASSLQQEGTIGYTF; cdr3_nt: TGTGCCAGCAGCCTACAACAGGAAGGCACTATTGGCTACACCTTC
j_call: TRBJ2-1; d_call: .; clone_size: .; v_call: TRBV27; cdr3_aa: CASSLNGQPRGEQFF; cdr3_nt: TGTGCCAGCAGTTTAAACGGACAGCCAAGAGGCGAGCAGTTCTTC
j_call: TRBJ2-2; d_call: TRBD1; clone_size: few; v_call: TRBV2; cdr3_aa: CASRDRANTGELFF; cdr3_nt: TGTGCCAGCAGGGACAGGGCTAACACCGGGGAGCTGTTTTTT
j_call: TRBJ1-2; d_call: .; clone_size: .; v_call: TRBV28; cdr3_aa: CASSLFPGRDGYTF; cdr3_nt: TGTGCCAGCAGTTTATTCCCAGGGAGGGATGGCTACACCTTC